A selection of T cell receptor beta chains follows, all from one sample in a study of T cells in Graves' hyperthyroidism and ophthalmopathy. MiXCR was run by TCRdb on the multiplex PCR reads, yielding one entry per CDR3 protein. The sample lists 600,000 to 650,000 distinct CDR3 sequences, around 20% occurring once. Sequenced: blood. These receptors originate from a man aged 30 to 45 with Graves' ophthalmopathy. CDR3s include the opening cysteine and the closing phenylalanine or tryptophan. A D gene is named only where the DNA matches it firmly. Some rows mark clone size as missing; the rest say once, few, many or name a class of expanded clone.

clone size: NA; J gene: TRBJ1-5; V gene: TRBV24-1; D gene: TRBD1; CDR3 protein: CATSDSGTGRSPQHF; CDR3 DNA: TGTGCCACCAGTGATTCCGGGACAGGGAGATCGCCCCAGCATTTT
clone size: NA; J gene: TRBJ2-7; V gene: TRBV6-1; D gene: NA; CDR3 protein: CASEVWGAEQYF; CDR3 DNA: TGTGCCAGCGAGGTATGGGGAGCCGAGCAGTACTTC
clone size: few; J gene: TRBJ2-1; V gene: TRBV6-1; D gene: TRBD2; CDR3 protein: CASSEPSGRMNEQFF; CDR3 DNA: TGTGCCAGCAGTGAACCTAGCGGGAGAATGAATGAGCAGTTCTTC
clone size: few; J gene: TRBJ2-1; V gene: TRBV7-2; D gene: NA; CDR3 protein: CASSPPGVEQFF; CDR3 DNA: TGTGCCAGCAGCCCACCTGGAGTCGAGCAGTTCTTC
clone size: few; J gene: TRBJ2-4; V gene: TRBV11-2; D gene: TRBD2; CDR3 protein: CASSLGRAGTSGRATKNIQYF; CDR3 DNA: TGTGCCAGCAGCTTGGGGAGAGCCGGGACTAGCGGGAGGGCAACCAAAAACATTCAGTACTTC
clone size: NA; J gene: TRBJ2-5; V gene: TRBV13; D gene: NA; CDR3 protein: CASSSPASEGTETQYF; CDR3 DNA: TGTGCCAGCAGCTCACCCGCTTCTGAGGGAACCGAGACCCAGTACTTC
clone size: many; J gene: TRBJ1-1; V gene: TRBV18; D gene: NA; CDR3 protein: CASSPYQNTEAFF; CDR3 DNA: TGTGCCAGCTCACCATATCAGAACACTGAAGCTTTCTTT
clone size: NA; J gene: TRBJ1-5; V gene: TRBV19; D gene: TRBD1; CDR3 protein: CASSHRGEYNQPQHF; CDR3 DNA: TGTGCCAGTAGTCACAGGGGAGAATACAATCAGCCCCAGCATTTT
clone size: NA; J gene: TRBJ2-1; V gene: TRBV7-8; D gene: TRBD2; CDR3 protein: CASSSPGLSSYEQFF; CDR3 DNA: TGTGCCAGCAGCTCCCCGGGACTAAGTTCCTATGAGCAGTTCTTC
clone size: NA; J gene: TRBJ2-3; V gene: TRBV2; D gene: TRBD1; CDR3 protein: CASSPSQGASYTDTQYF; CDR3 DNA: TGTGCCAGCAGTCCCAGCCAGGGGGCTTCCTACACAGATACGCAGTATTTT